The entry below gives a single T cell receptor beta chain sequence along with its context. The sample originates from a study of blood T cell repertoires in COVID-19. Background on the study: There were acute and convalescent COVID-19 samples, and they came from the United States, Italy and Spain. PBMCs, B-cell-depleted T cells, or T cells provided the cDNA or gDNA that made up the material.

The germline gives CDR1 GTSNPN, CDR2 SVGIG (reference sequence). This CDR3 comprises 13 residues. With 3 bases removed from V and 10 bases from J, the gap between germline ends came to 15 bases. In the original workflow: Quantification of nucleated cells was approximated via reference gene primer amplification. Clones were sequenced by immunoSEQ multiplex PCR, and TCRdb holds only the in-frame ones, with some missing. V, J and clone size reflect that table, while D and trimming were determined from the DNA. Of around 310,000 clones in the sample, approximately 88% were seen once. J is TRBJ1-4 and V is TRBV30; D gene unclear. Sequenced input: peripheral blood. This receptor was identified in a woman aged 45-60 years with active or convalescent COVID-19. The CDR3 DNA sequence: TGTGCCTGGAGGCGAGGGTCCGGAGTAAAACTGTTTTTT. It codes for CAWRRGSGVKLFF.